This T cell receptor (beta chain) comes out of a study of control samples from healthy donors and cancer patients (dated by TCRdb to about 2020). Libraries were prepared through the immunoSEQ multiplex PCR assay. The table comes from immuneACCESS by way of TCRdb, which keeps in-frame sequences with V and J called. Part of the clones is missing from these tables; in studies checked, under half for an unresolved V gene and the rest for unknown reasons. For this sample there are 200,000 to 250,000 clones; just under 95% appear just once. The ten largest clones add up to approximately 1.4% of the sample. V gives up 0 bases and J gives up 6 bases, and the segment between their germline ends measures 15 bases. Via the germline V gene, CDR1 is MNHEY and CDR2 SVGAGI. The CDR3 starts with the cysteine, ends with the phenylalanine, and has 16 residues. Left in the record is the CDR3 DNA by itself, 48 bases read in frame from the first base.

A note on this clone: The clone's antigen remains unknown. No clone much larger than this one lies a single base away; base qualities are absent.

The clonotype originates from a man in his fifties in good health. Sequencing was performed on blood. The rearranged segments are TRBV6-5 and TRBJ1-5, and TRBD1 may be the D gene, going by 5 matching bases. The sequenced DNA: TGTGCCAGCAGTTACTCGGCCTCCGGGGGGGTTCAGCCCCAGCATTTT. Its coded protein is CASSYSASGGVQPQHF.